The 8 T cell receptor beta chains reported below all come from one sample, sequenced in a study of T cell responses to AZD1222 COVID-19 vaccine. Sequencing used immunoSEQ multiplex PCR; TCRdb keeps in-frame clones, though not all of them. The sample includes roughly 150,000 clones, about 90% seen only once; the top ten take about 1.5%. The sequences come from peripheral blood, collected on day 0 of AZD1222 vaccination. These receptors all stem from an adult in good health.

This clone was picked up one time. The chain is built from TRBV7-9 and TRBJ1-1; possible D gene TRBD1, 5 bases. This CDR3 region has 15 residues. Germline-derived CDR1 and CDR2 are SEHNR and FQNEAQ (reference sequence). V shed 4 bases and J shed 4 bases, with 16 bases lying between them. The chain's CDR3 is CASSSDPGWGTEAFF. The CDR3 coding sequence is TGTGCCAGCAGCTCTGACCCAGGGTGGGGCACTGAAGCTTTCTTT.

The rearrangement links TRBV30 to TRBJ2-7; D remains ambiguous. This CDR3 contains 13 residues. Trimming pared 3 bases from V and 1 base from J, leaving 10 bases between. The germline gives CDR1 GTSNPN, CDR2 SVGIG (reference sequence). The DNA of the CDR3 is TGTGCCTGGAGCGGGCCAGCTTCCTACGAGCAGTACTTC. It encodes CAWSGPASYEQYF.

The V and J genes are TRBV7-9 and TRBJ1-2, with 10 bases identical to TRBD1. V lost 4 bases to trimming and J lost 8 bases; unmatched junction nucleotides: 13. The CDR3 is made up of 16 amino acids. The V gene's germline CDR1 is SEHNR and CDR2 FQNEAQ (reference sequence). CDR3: CASSSSLPGQGSGYTF. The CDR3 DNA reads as TGTGCCAGCAGCTCCTCTCTACCGGGACAGGGGTCGGGCTACACCTTC.

CDR3 region: CAARVEGLNTEAFF. The CDR3 DNA follows: TGTGCCGCCCGGGTGGAGGGTTTGAACACTGAAGCTTTCTTT. V and J are TRBV6-5 and TRBJ1-1; D not resolved. CDR1 is MNHEY, CDR2 SVGAGI, per germline. V was cut by 11 bases and J by 0 bases, with 16 bases left in between. The CDR3 sequence is 14 residues long.

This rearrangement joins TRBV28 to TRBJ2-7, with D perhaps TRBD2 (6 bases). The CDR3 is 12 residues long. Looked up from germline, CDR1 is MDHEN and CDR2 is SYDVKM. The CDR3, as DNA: TGTGCTACCCTAGCGCATGGCGGCGAGCAGTACTTC. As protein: CATLAHGGEQYF.

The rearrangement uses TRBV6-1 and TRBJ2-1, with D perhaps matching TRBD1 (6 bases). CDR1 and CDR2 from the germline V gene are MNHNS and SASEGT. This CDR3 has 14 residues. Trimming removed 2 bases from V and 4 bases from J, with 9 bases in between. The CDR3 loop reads CASSETGIYNEQFF. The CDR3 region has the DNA TGTGCCAGCAGTGAAACAGGGATTTACAATGAGCAGTTCTTC.

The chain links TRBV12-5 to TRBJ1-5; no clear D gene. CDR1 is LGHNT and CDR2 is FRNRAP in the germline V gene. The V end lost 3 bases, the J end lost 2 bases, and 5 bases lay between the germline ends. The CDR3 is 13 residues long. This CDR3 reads CASGFYGNQPQHF. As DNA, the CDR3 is TGTGCTAGTGGTTTCTATGGCAATCAGCCCCAGCATTTT.

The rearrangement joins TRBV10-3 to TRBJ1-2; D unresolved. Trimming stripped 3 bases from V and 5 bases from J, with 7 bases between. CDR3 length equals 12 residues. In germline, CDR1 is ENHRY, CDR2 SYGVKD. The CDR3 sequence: CAISEHGYGYTF. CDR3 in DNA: TGTGCCATCAGTGAACACGGATATGGCTACACCTTC.